Listed here are 13 T cell receptor beta chains from one sample, sequenced in a study of T cells in Graves' hyperthyroidism and ophthalmopathy. Amplified TCR beta CDR3 regions derived from RNA transcripts. HTBI primers were the set used in a first-round RT-PCR of the TCR CDR3. TCRdb passed the multiplex PCR reads through MiXCR, listing each CDR3 protein once. The sample lists hundreds of thousands of distinct CDR3 sequences, around 13% occurring once. The sample was blood. These receptors all stem from a woman under 30 with Graves' hyperthyroidism.

This clonotype has at least ten counts. The chain links TRBV7-8 to TRBJ2-1; 8 bases map to TRBD1. The junction had 11 bases not matched to a gene; V was cut back by 11 bases and J by 8 bases. Germline V gene data show CDR1 as SGHVS and CDR2 as FQNEAQ. The CDR3 is 13 amino acids. The CDR3 protein is CAALPVDRDEQFF. DNA of the CDR3: TGTGCCGCCTTACCGGTGGACAGGGATGAGCAGTTCTTC. Filled out from reference TRBV7-8 and TRBJ2-1, the complete variable domain reads GAGVSQSPRYKVAKRGQDVALRCDPISGHVSLFWYQQALGQGPEFLTYFQNEAQLDKSGLPSDRFFAERPEGSVSTLKIQRTQQEDSAVYLCAALPVDRDEQFFGPGTRLTVL.

This chain joins TRBV2 and TRBJ1-2; 7 bases map to TRBD1. The CDR3 length is 14 residues. CDR1 SNHLY and CDR2 FYNNEI come from the germline V gene. Germline trimming cut 4 bases from V and 4 bases from J; bases unmatched to any gene: 6. For the CDR3, the DNA is TGTGCCAGCAGTGCCAGGGGACAGCTCTATGGCTACACCTTC. Translated, it gives CASSARGQLYGYTF.

The sample holds many counts of this clonotype. The V gene is TRBV11-2, the J gene TRBJ2-2; 9 bases fit TRBD1. The germline CDR1 and CDR2 sequences are SGHAT and FQNNGV. This CDR3 is 15 amino acids long. Germline trimming cut 6 bases from V and 5 bases from J; bases unmatched to any gene: 7. The CDR3 loop reads CASRRTGTGTGELFF. The DNA for the CDR3 is TGTGCCAGCAGGCGGACTGGGACAGGGACCGGGGAGCTGTTTTTT.

With regard to this clonotype: A read error is possible here, since a much larger clone lies one base away. The chain carries TRBV28 and TRBJ2-3; 9 bases are a match to TRBD1. CDR3 length: 16 amino acids. The V gene end was trimmed by 9 bases and the J gene end by 7 bases; junction bases not matched to a gene: 17. Per germline, CDR1 MDHEN and CDR2 SYDVKM. CDR3 residues: CARNIGGTGIRNTQYF. The CDR3 DNA is TGTGCCAGGAACATAGGGGGGACAGGGATAAGAAATACGCAGTATTTT.

This clonotype was picked up many times. The CDR3 loop is CASMSSGGSYEQYF. DNA for the CDR3: TGTGCCAGTATGTCGTCGGGCGGCTCCTACGAGCAGTACTTC. The V and J genes are TRBV19 and TRBJ2-7; D is unresolved. Germline-derived CDR1 and CDR2 are LNHDA and SQIVND (reference sequence). The V and J ends lost 7 bases and 0 bases respectively, with 13 bases between them. This CDR3 spans 14 amino acids.

This chain joins TRBV27 and TRBJ1-1; D is possibly TRBD1 (6 bases). Germline V gives CDR1 MNHEY, CDR2 SMNVEV (reference sequence). The CDR3 is 15 residues long. V was cut by 9 bases and J by 1 base, with 18 bases left in between. Written as DNA, the CDR3 is TGTGCCAGTAAGGGATCAGGGGCCAGGAACACTGAAGCTTTCTTT. It specifies CASKGSGARNTEAFF.

This clonotype was picked up many times. V gene TRBV28 combines with J gene TRBJ1-6, with D tentatively TRBD1 (6 bases). Trimming removed 3 bases from V and 5 bases from J, with 14 bases in between. The CDR3 is 16 amino acids. The germline CDR1 and CDR2 sequences are MDHEN and SYDVKM. CDR3 DNA sequence: TGTGCCAGCAGTTTGGGCCAGGGGATAAATAATTCACCCCTCCACTTT. Its translation: CASSLGQGINNSPLHF. Based on the CDR3 plus reference TRBV28 and TRBJ1-6, the full variable domain is DVKVTQSSRYLVKRTGEKVFLECVQDMDHENMFWYRQDPGLGLRLIYFSYDVKMKEKGDIPEGYSVSREKKERFSLILESASTNQTSMYLCASSLGQGINNSPLHFGNGTRLTVT.

In this sample, this clonotype turned up many times. The V gene is TRBV13, the J gene TRBJ2-3; perhaps TRBD1 as D (6 bases). Germline V lookup: CDR1 PRHDT, CDR2 FYEKMQ (reference sequence). This CDR3 region has 13 residues. V lost 5 bases to trimming and J lost 10 bases, with 16 bases between them. CDR3 residues: CASSPPTGQPQYF. CDR3 nucleotide sequence: TGTGCCAGCAGCCCACCGACAGGACAGCCGCAGTATTTT.

Many counts were recorded for this clonotype. The rearrangement uses TRBV27 and TRBJ1-2; the D gene is possibly TRBD1 (6 bases). CDR3 length equals 13 residues. Between the trimmed V and J ends, which lost 2 bases and 3 bases, there was a span of 7 bases. Germline lookup yields CDR1 MNHEY and CDR2 SMNVEV (reference sequence). CDR3 nucleotide sequence: TGTGCCAGCAGTTTACAGGGGTACTATGGCTACACCTTC. Its translation: CASSLQGYYGYTF.

In its sample, this clonotype was seen a few times. The chain recombines TRBV5-4 with TRBJ2-2, with 15 bases fitting TRBD2. The length of the CDR3 is 19 residues. J lost 4 bases, V lost 3 bases, and 10 bases had no gene match. Germline values: CDR1 SGHNT, CDR2 YYREEE (reference sequence). This CDR3 is CASSSLPGTSGRITGELFF. In DNA, the CDR3 is TGTGCCAGCAGCTCACTTCCCGGGACTAGCGGGAGGATCACCGGGGAGCTGTTTTTT.

This clonotype appeared many times. The genes are TRBV29-1 and TRBJ1-1; D is perhaps TRBD1 (5 bases). This CDR3 has 15 amino acids. Deletions cut 4 bases from V and 4 bases from J, with 19 bases between. Germline V CDR1 and CDR2: SQVTM, ANQGSEA. CDR3 region: CSVVSQKLGTTEAFF. The CDR3 nucleotides read TGCAGCGTTGTCTCGCAGAAACTGGGGACCACTGAAGCTTTCTTT.

This clonotype occurred many times. The rearrangement joins TRBV7-2 to TRBJ1-6; D is unresolved. CDR3 length: 12 residues. The V and J ends lost 4 bases and 18 bases respectively, with 16 bases between them. CDR1 is SGHTA, CDR2 FQGNSA, per germline. CDR3 region: CASSSSGVGYHF. CDR3 nucleotides: TGTGCCAGCAGCTCCAGTGGGGTCGGATACCACTTT.

Many counts were recorded for this clonotype. The V call is TRBV3-1, the J call TRBJ2-1, with 11 bases aligning to TRBD2. Trimming cost V 3 bases and J 9 bases; bases outside gene matches: 7. The germline V gene encodes CDR1 LGHDT and CDR2 YNNKEL (reference sequence). The CDR3 extends over 15 amino acids. CDR3 residues: CASSHISGGEPEQFF. Written as DNA, the CDR3 is TGTGCCAGCAGCCATATTAGCGGGGGGGAGCCTGAGCAGTTCTTC.